Given below is one T cell receptor (beta chain) in context. The sample comes from a study of blood T cell repertoires in COVID-19. Overall study: Sites across the United States, Italy and Spain contributed samples from acute and convalescent COVID-19. T cells, B-cell-depleted T cells, or PBMCs supplied cDNA or gDNA.

In the original processing: Using reference gene primer amplification, nucleated cell counts were estimated. Assay: immunoSEQ multiplex PCR; the TCRdb copy retains only in-frame clones and omits some. The V and J calls and the clone size are those of that table, but D and trimming were determined from the DNA. Found here are some 220,000 clones, over 70% of them singletons; the top ten hold 5.5% to 8.5%. CDR3 size: 13 residues. CDR1 GTSNPN and CDR2 SVGIG come from the germline V gene (reference sequence). Trimming left V 4 bases short and J 6 bases short, with 13 bases between. Material for sequencing was peripheral blood. The sequence was collected from a woman in her sixties or seventies with acute or convalescent COVID-19. The chain has TRBV30 and TRBJ1-5; D may be TRBD1 (6 bases). The CDR3 coding sequence is TGTGCCTGGACTCAGGGGATGAGTCAGCCCCAGCATTTT. It encodes CAWTQGMSQPQHF. Combining the CDR3 with reference TRBV30 and TRBJ1-5 gives the whole variable domain SQTIHQWPATLVQPVGSPLSLECTVEGTSNPNLYWYRQAAGRGLQLLFYSVGIGQISSEVPQNLSASRPQDRQFILSSKKLLLSDSGFYLCAWTQGMSQPQHFGDGTRLSIL.